This record concerns one T cell receptor (beta chain) sequence. Its cognate antigen is unknown. Trimming removed 5 bases at V and 4 bases at J, with 19 bases between. Germline lookup yields CDR1 SGHRS and CDR2 YFSETQ. CDR3 length equals 15 residues. The entry originates in a study of shared clonotypes between healthy human individuals. For the study at large: The donor group consisted of a couple of women and three men, aged 18 to 49. Study results and caveats: Naive subsets typically showed greater estimated richness than memory subsets. Clonotypes that were shared across a handful of donors made up approximately 5.1% of naive CD4 clonotypes.

Sequencing was performed with immunoSEQ multiplex PCR; in TCRdb, only in-frame clones are kept and a portion is missing. Of around 690,000 clones in the sample, around 91% were seen once. This sequence was found in a young man in good health. Some clones in this sample may be carry-over from other donors' samples. The V call is TRBV5-1, the J call TRBJ2-7, with D perhaps TRBD2 (6 bases). Source material: memory CD8+ T cells from PBMCs. Subset meaning: CD45RO+ cells pooled with CCR7-negative TemRA cells. The CDR3 DNA reads TGCGCCAGCAGGGCTCCCGGAGCGGGCCCTTACGAGCAGTACTTC. Residues: CASRAPGAGPYEQYF.